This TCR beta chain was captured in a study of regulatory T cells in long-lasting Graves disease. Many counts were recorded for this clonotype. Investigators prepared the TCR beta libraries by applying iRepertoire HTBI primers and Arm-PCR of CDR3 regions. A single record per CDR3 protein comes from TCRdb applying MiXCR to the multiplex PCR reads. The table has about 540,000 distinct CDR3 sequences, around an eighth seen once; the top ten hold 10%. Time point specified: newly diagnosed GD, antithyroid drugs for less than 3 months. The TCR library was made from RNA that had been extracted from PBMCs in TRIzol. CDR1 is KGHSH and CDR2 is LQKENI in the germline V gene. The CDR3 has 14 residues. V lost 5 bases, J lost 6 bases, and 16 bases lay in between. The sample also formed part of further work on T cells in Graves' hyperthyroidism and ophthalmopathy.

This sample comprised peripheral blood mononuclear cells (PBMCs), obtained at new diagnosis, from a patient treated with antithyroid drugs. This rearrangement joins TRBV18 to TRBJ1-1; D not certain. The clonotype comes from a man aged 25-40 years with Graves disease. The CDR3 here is CASSSSRTGAEAFF. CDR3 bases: TGTGCCAGCTCATCCTCGAGGACTGGGGCTGAAGCTTTCTTT.